A single T cell receptor (beta chain) is shown here with its context. Its antigen is currently not known. The record has no base qualities; no much larger clone is one base away. The sample is drawn from a study of T-cell reconstitution after alpha-beta-depleted transplantation in children (dated by TCRdb to about 2016). For the study in its entirety: Using TCR repertoire profiling, the study quantitatively followed how T-cell immune reconstitution unfolded in children after TCRalphabeta/CD19-depleted allogeneic hematopoietic cell transplantation.

Library creation used PCR. TCRdb names Illumina HiSeq 2500 as the instrument used. Molecular barcoding was employed in the preparation of TCR libraries, with unique molecular identifiers being used to normalize TCRbeta repertoire quantification. Clones were called with MiXCR by TCRdb after fastp trimmed the public reads at Q25, and only in-frame beta chains were retained. Each entry is one CDR3 protein sequence, shown with its most common DNA and genes. This sample holds a few hundred thousand distinct CDR3 sequences; less than 15% were observed only once. Around 4% of the sample is taken by the ten largest. The material was PBMCs, obtained from the stem cell graft. The clonotype originates from a human donor who donated a stem cell graft to a child with Fanconi anemia.

The sequenced DNA: TGTGCCAGCAGCCAAGAGGTGGTGAACACTGAAGCTTTCTTT. The translation is CASSQEVVNTEAFF. Recombination joined TRBV4-2 with TRBJ1-1, with the D gene call left open. Via the germline V gene, CDR1 is LGHNA and CDR2 YNFKEQ. The CDR3 has 14 amino acids, counting the end cysteine and phenylalanine. Only the CDR3 DNA stays, 42 bases, in frame from base 1. The junction carries 5 bases between V and J, which are trimmed by 0 bases and 0 bases respectively.